These 20 T cell receptor beta chains share one sample of origin, sequenced in a study of OX40 agonist ivuxolimab in advanced cancers. Sequencing used immunoSEQ multiplex PCR; TCRdb keeps in-frame clones, though not all of them. The repertoire holds more than 75,000 clones, with 70% to 90% as singletons. The sequenced sample was CD4+ or CD8+ T cells sorted from blood, obtained in a trial of the OX40 agonist ivuxolimab. All receptors come from an adult with an advanced solid tumor such as melanoma, head and neck, liver or kidney cancer.

The V call is TRBV5-4, the J call TRBJ2-5; D may be TRBD2 (6 bases). Germline assignment: CDR1 SGHNT and CDR2 YYREEE (reference sequence). The V gene lost 5 bases and the J gene lost 2 bases, with 10 bases spanning the gap. The CDR3 spans 13 residues. CDR3 residues: CASSSGTQETQYF. CDR3 nucleotides: TGTGCCAGCAGTTCCGGGACTCAAGAGACCCAGTACTTC.

The rearrangement uses TRBV9 and TRBJ2-3; 7 nucleotides align to TRBD1. Germline CDR1 SGDLS, CDR2 YYNGEE. The V gene end was trimmed by 4 bases and the J gene end by 2 bases; junction bases not matched to a gene: 10. The CDR3 spans 16 residues. This chain's CDR3 is CASSTRQGPYTDTQYF. The CDR3, as DNA: TGTGCCAGCAGCACCCGACAGGGCCCTTACACAGATACGCAGTATTTT.

The chain carries TRBV7-3 and TRBJ2-1; 11 nucleotides match TRBD1. The CDR3 spans 15 residues. The germline CDR1 and CDR2 sequences are SGHTA and FQGTGA. V shed 5 bases and J 4 bases; nucleotides not matched to a gene: 4. The CDR3 DNA sequence: TGTGCCAGCAGCCGAGGGACAGGGGGTTACAATGAGCAGTTCTTC. It translates to CASSRGTGGYNEQFF.

CDR3 bases: TGTGCCAGCAGCGTAGCTTCATTCAGCGAGCAGTACTTC. It is translated as CASSVASFSEQYF. V usage is TRBV9 and J usage is TRBJ2-7; D is ambiguous. Germline CDR1 reads SGDLS; CDR2 reads YYNGEE. The CDR3 runs to 13 residues. V was clipped by 0 bases and J by 6 bases, with 10 bases between them.

CDR3 loop: CASSLLGVGLDTQYF. CDR3 coding DNA: TGTGCCAGCAGTTTACTGGGGGTCGGGTTGGATACGCAGTATTTT. The gene calls are TRBV28 and TRBJ2-3; either TRBD1 or TRBD2 may supply D (5 bases each). In germline, CDR1 is MDHEN, CDR2 SYDVKM. Trimming took off 2 bases at V and 6 bases at J, with 15 bases between the two ends. The CDR3 sequence is 15 residues long.

This clone was observed a single time. The chain recombines TRBV7-2 with TRBJ2-7; D may be TRBD1 (5 bases). V gave up 1 base and J gave up 2 bases, with 15 bases separating them. The CDR3 loop spans 16 amino acids. The germline V gene encodes CDR1 SGHTA and CDR2 FQGNSA. The CDR3 DNA is TGTGCCAGCAGCTTAGTGGGTGCAGGGCTGACCTACGAGCAGTACTTC. It yields the protein CASSLVGAGLTYEQYF.

The CDR3 DNA sequence: TGTGCCAGCAGACTAGCGGGGGGGTCAGAGACCCAGTACTTC. This gives the protein CASRLAGGSETQYF. The gene calls are TRBV2 and TRBJ2-5, with 13 bases fitting TRBD2. This CDR3 contains 14 residues. From germline, CDR1 is SNHLY and CDR2 FYNNEI. V was clipped by 6 bases and J by 4 bases; unmatched bases: 2.

The gene calls are TRBV6-6 and TRBJ1-2, with unresolved D. The V gene's germline CDR1 is MNHNY and CDR2 SVGAGI (reference sequence). Trimming cost V 5 bases and J 0 bases, with 10 bases left between them. CDR3 size: 14 residues. CDR3 DNA sequence: TGTGCCAGCAGTCCTACGGGTACTAACTATGGCTACACCTTC. It yields the protein CASSPTGTNYGYTF.

This clone has only a few counts. Other DNA sequences in the same sample also yield this CDR3. V and J are TRBV6-5 and TRBJ2-1; D is perhaps TRBD2 (6 bases). Germline V gives CDR1 MNHEY, CDR2 SVGAGI. CDR3 length: 14 residues. The ends were cut back, 2 bases at V and 5 bases at J, with 10 bases in the middle. CDR3 protein: CASSYPGLNNEQFF. DNA for the CDR3: TGTGCCAGCAGTTACCCCGGACTAAACAATGAGCAGTTCTTC.

The gene calls are TRBV11-2 and TRBJ2-1, with D hard to call. The germline V and J ends were trimmed by 3 bases and 1 base, with 19 bases remaining between them. This CDR3 is built from 18 residues. CDR1 SGHAT and CDR2 FQNNGV come from the germline V gene. For the CDR3, the DNA is TGTGCCAGCAGCTTTGTTTGGGTCTTGGGGAAATCCTACAATGAGCAGTTCTTC. Translated: CASSFVWVLGKSYNEQFF.

The rearrangement links TRBV27 to TRBJ1-6, with D unclear. CDR1 and CDR2 (germline): MNHEY, SMNVEV (reference sequence). V was shortened by 3 bases and J by 0 bases, with 12 bases between the two germline ends. The CDR3 covers 17 residues. The CDR3 nucleotides are TGTGCCAGCAGTTTCTCGGGGTTGAGCTCCTATAATTCACCCCTCCACTTT. This sequence encodes CASSFSGLSSYNSPLHF.

The chain joins TRBV5-1 to TRBJ1-3; 10 positions agree with TRBD1. V dropped 4 bases and J dropped 1; count of bases not matched to a gene: 11. CDR1 and CDR2 (germline): SGHRS, YFSETQ. The CDR3 contains 18 residues. CDR3 loop: CASSLSGTGAVSGNTIYF. The CDR3 DNA reads TGCGCCAGCAGCCTTTCCGGGACAGGGGCTGTGTCTGGAAACACCATATATTTT.

The chain combines TRBV29-1 with TRBJ2-6; D gene unclear. The CDR3 loop spans 14 amino acids. The V gene's germline CDR1 is SQVTM and CDR2 ANQGSEA. Deletions cut 4 bases from V and 4 bases from J, with 11 bases between. CDR3: CSVGVVAGANVLTF. DNA of the CDR3: TGCAGCGTTGGGGTGGTCGCCGGGGCCAACGTCCTGACTTTC.

The chain uses TRBV14 and TRBJ2-1; 8 bases fit TRBD1. V shed 4 bases and J 5 bases; nucleotides not matched to a gene: 4. This CDR3 has 14 residues. Germline V gene data show CDR1 as SGHDN and CDR2 as FVKESK. The CDR3 region is CASSLRTGNNEQFF. In DNA form, the CDR3 reads TGTGCCAGCAGCCTACGGACAGGGAACAATGAGCAGTTCTTC. The whole variable domain, filled in from reference TRBV14 and TRBJ2-1, reads EAGVTQFPSHSVIEKGQTVTLRCDPISGHDNLYWYRRVMGKEIKFLLHFVKESKQDESGMPNNRFLAERTGGTYSTLKVQPAELEDSGVYFCASSLRTGNNEQFFGPGTRLTVL.

The chain carries TRBV9 and TRBJ2-7; either TRBD1 or TRBD2 may supply D (5 bases each). Germline CDR1 reads SGDLS; CDR2 reads YYNGEE. This CDR3 has 15 residues. Trimming left V 0 bases short and J 2 bases short, with 12 bases between. The CDR3 loop reads CASSVGGIGAYEQYF. In DNA form, the CDR3 reads TGTGCCAGCAGCGTAGGAGGGATAGGGGCCTACGAGCAGTACTTC.

The chain couples TRBV4-1 to TRBJ1-2; D might be TRBD1 (6 bases). CDR1 MGHRA and CDR2 YSYEKL come from the germline V gene. Deletions cut 0 bases from V and 13 bases from J, with 15 bases between. The CDR3 extends over 13 amino acids. CDR3 protein: CASSQDLYRVATF. Here the CDR3 DNA reads TGCGCCAGCAGCCAAGATCTTTACAGGGTCGCCACCTTC.

V gene TRBV5-4 combines with J gene TRBJ2-1; 8 nucleotides align to TRBD1. Germline V gene lookup returns CDR1 SGHNT and CDR2 YYREEE (reference sequence). The V segment lost 4 bases and the J segment 0 bases; nucleotides outside the gene matches: 18. The CDR3 consists of 20 residues. The CDR3 loop reads CASSPAPVWTGISSYNEQFF. CDR3 in DNA: TGTGCCAGCAGCCCAGCTCCCGTCTGGACAGGGATAAGCTCCTACAATGAGCAGTTCTTC.

The rearrangement joins TRBV6-6 to TRBJ2-1; no firm D call. This CDR3 has 14 residues. Germline CDR1 and CDR2: MNHNY and SVGAGI (reference sequence). V gave up 7 bases and J gave up 7 bases, with 17 bases separating them. CDR3 in DNA: TGTGCCAGCATACCAAAGAAGGTTTTTAATGAGCAGTTCTTC. As protein: CASIPKKVFNEQFF.

A single count supports this clone. The rearrangement joins TRBV18 to TRBJ2-3; D uncertain. This CDR3 comprises 14 residues. CDR1 is KGHSH and CDR2 is LQKENI in the germline V gene. Trimming shortened V by 1 base and J by 1 base, and 6 bases separated the two germline ends. In DNA, the CDR3 is TGTGCCAGCTCACCACAAAGAGGCACAGATACGCAGTATTTT. This sequence encodes CASSPQRGTDTQYF.

This chain links TRBV6-5 with TRBJ1-5; tentatively, D is TRBD1 (5 bases). Per germline, CDR1 MNHEY and CDR2 SVGAGI. The CDR3 is 16 residues long. Trimming shortened V by 4 bases and J by 3 bases, and 16 bases separated the two germline ends. The CDR3 DNA reads TGTGCCAGCAGTTCACGAGGACGGGGACTCAATCAGCCCCAGCATTTT. This translates into CASSSRGRGLNQPQHF.